The text below deals with one T cell receptor beta chain. This receptor's antigen is unknown. Base qualities are not recorded, but no much larger clone differs from it by a single base. The data stem from a study of cytomegalovirus exposure and HLA in healthy donors (dated by TCRdb to about 2017). A note on the overall study: According to an earlier analysis of several hundred of the donors, 150 million to 200 million T cells yielded some 120 million unique TCR beta sequences and about 300 Gb of sequence data. Roughly 300 gigabases of sequencing data and 78 million or so unique TCR sequences were included in an early release covering several hundred HLA-typed donors. The aim of the study was to test whether cataloging public T cell receptors could identify signatures of past pathogen exposure. To study patterns of TCR occurrence, a later analysis re-analyzed previously published TCR beta repertoires from 666 donors and added high-resolution HLA genotyping. About five DR-DQ haplotypes were treated as single units for association and clustering because of strong linkage in the cohort. All discovery cohort repertoires had been generated using a single sequencing platform. Typing coverage differed by locus: A, B, C, DRB1 and DQB1 were typed in about 629-640 donors, DQA1 in roughly 510, DPA1 in some 610, and DPB1 in 400 to 480. Donor age, sex, ethnicity and CMV serostatus were collected together with the repertoire data. Among the roughly 410 genotyped donors, approximately 82% belonged to the genetic ancestry cluster associated with self-reported Caucasian donors. Both class I and class II loci were covered by HLA typing, at four-digit resolution. Among a few hundred genotyped donors of the cohort, an average of about 240,000 unique TCR beta nucleotide sequences were sequenced per donor, roughly 20% of them non-productive. The study used immunosequencing to profile the T cell repertoires of 600 to 850 subjects and linked those repertoires to cytomegalovirus serostatus. Rather than drawing on any new phenotypic data, the later analysis identified candidate immune exposures from TCR beta sequences and the way those sequences occurred across donors. A later genetic analysis used genome-wide SNP genotypes for about three fifths of the 666 donors, treating that subset as a discovery cohort. A separate validation cohort of about 110 different subjects was used in addition to the approximately 610-subject first cohort. To predict cytomegalovirus infection status, the study brought together high-throughput TCR immunosequencing, statistical association of individual TCRs with disease status, and machine learning. An earlier analysis of more than 450 of the donors used high-throughput TCR beta sequencing to judge whether each TCR beta V gene segment behaved as functional or pseudogenic. Study-level results and caveats: A later genetic analysis associated a missense DCLRE1C variant with V-gene and J-gene trimming of TCR beta chains, and an independent cohort replicated the association. A later genetic analysis reported fewer N-insertions in productive TCRs among donors in an Asian-associated ancestry cluster than the roughly 670-donor mean. The sequencing pipeline was judged likely to have produced a cluster of highly shared sequence variants as a technical artifact. The 87-base-pair reads could not distinguish some IMGT-functional V segments, including TRBV6-2 and TRBV6-3, so those segments were excluded. Roughly uniform sequencing depth across donors was assumed in presence/absence analyses, although this assumption may not hold. Because HLA typing was unavailable for some donors at each locus, only the typed subset was used in association tests. While some public TCRs were present in many individuals, most TCR sequences turned up only very rarely across donors. When HLA alleles, especially DR and DQ, strongly co-occurred, TCR associations were difficult to assign to individual alleles. Approximately 16 rarely observed V segments, including chromosome 9 orphons, were excluded from the earlier analysis of a few hundred of the donors because counts were too low. The classifier was reported to diagnose cytomegalovirus status with high specificity and sensitivity in both the original and validation cohorts. Compared with equally common non-associated chains, HLA-associated TCR beta chains in a later analysis were more clonally expanded and had lower generation probabilities. Linkage disequilibrium might explain the correlated functional status among segregating V segments, but an unknown experimental factor could not be excluded. The study listed 164 TCR beta chains as associated with cytomegalovirus. Most CMV-associated TCR beta chains appeared to be HLA-restricted in a later analysis, and the HLA associations seemed to be driven largely by CMV exposure. Broadly in line with IMGT annotations, most TCR beta V segments showed up in productive rearrangements about 87% or about 30% of the time in an earlier analysis of several hundred of the donors. The authors suggested that the approach could potentially be generalized to other disease states and immunological phenotypes. A further reported finding was that TCR beta sequences accurately predicted the HLA-A and HLA-B alleles for most subjects in the first cohort. CMV serostatus was the only immune exposure information available for the cohort. Specific HLA alleles were associated with 15,000 to 20,000 TCR beta sequences at a false discovery rate of 0.05 in a later analysis. According to a later analysis, TCR association rates differed among HLA loci, with DRB1 alleles showing the most associated TCRs and HLA-C alleles showing the fewest. In vitro tests confirmed that a few of the cytomegalovirus-associated TCR beta chains recognize cytomegalovirus antigens. The cohort was sequenced for TCR beta chains only, and without alpha or paired-chain data the features that could be detected were limited. According to a later analysis, parvovirus B19, influenza, CMV and Epstein-Barr virus appeared linked to several top co-occurrence clusters.

The library was produced with the immunoSEQ multiplex PCR assay. For the multiplex PCR, a mixture combining 60 forward primers for TCR Vbeta segments and 13 reverse primers for TCR Jbeta segments was used. Amplification of the CDR3 region of rearranged TCR beta genes was performed with a multiplex PCR assay on genomic DNA. On the Illumina HiSeq System, the amplified TCR beta libraries were sequenced as 87-base-pair reads. The original pipeline was this. In a later analysis, 77 million or so unique TCR beta chains were counted across the approximately 670 repertoires, and around 10 million of these chains were shared by at least two donors. Raw reads were error-corrected and collapsed into unique sequences with a nearest-neighbor algorithm that merged closely related sequences to remove PCR and sequencing errors. Alignment of CDR3 sequences to IMGT reference sequences was used to assign V, D and J gene segments. For a sequence to be retained, a match of at least six nucleotides to both a V gene segment and a J gene segment was required. A rearrangement was called productive if the CDR3 had no stop codons and remained in frame with V and J, and every other rearrangement was called non-productive. Following IMGT convention, CDR3 was defined as the stretch from the second conserved V-encoded cysteine up to the conserved J-encoded phenylalanine. Sequences without an unambiguous match to a single V gene segment were excluded from the earlier analysis of 587 of the donors. In an earlier analysis of 587 of the donors, V segments were called functional above 56.7% productive rearrangements and were called segregating when the between-donor standard deviation exceeded 5%. A statistical classification framework was developed to diagnose cytomegalovirus status using the catalog of TCR beta chain sequences. V and J gene assignment, in a later analysis, came from comparing TCR nucleotide sequences with IMGT/GENE-DB human TR gene sequences. Using the TCRdist pipeline, a later analysis assigned CDR3 sequences along with most-parsimonious VDJ recombination scenarios. A later analysis defined each TCR beta chain by its CDR3 amino acid sequence plus V-gene family, and excluded reads lacking a unique V-gene family. To address suspected cross-contamination and a sequencing artifact, a later analysis removed approximately 590 highly shared, low-generation-probability nucleotide sequences. In a later analysis, a clonal expansion index was calculated for each public chain from normalized within-repertoire ranks of inferred template counts. In a later analysis, generation probabilities were computed using a VDJ recombination model fitted to out-of-frame rearrangements, and the results were checked against IGoR. A later analysis scored TCR-TCR, TCR-HLA and TCR-CMV co-occurrence with hypergeometric tests, applying a repertoire-size bias correction to TCR pairs. In a later analysis, false discovery rates were estimated by permuting HLA or CMV assignments 20 times. In a later analysis, co-occurring TCRs were grouped with DBSCAN, and TCRdist sequence similarity was added when clustering was performed within HLA-allele-positive subsets. For co-occurrence clustering, repertoires with fewer than 30,000 or more than 120,000 public chains were excluded, along with 4 to 6 repertoires with anomalous nucleotide sharing. Entries here come from immuneACCESS through TCRdb and include only in-frame sequences with V and J called. Some clones fail to appear in such tables; in the studies checked, an unresolved V gene covers under half of the shortfall, and the cause of the remainder is unknown. That table supplies the V and J calls and clone size; D and trimming were determined from the DNA. The sample records 75,000 to 100,000 clones, roughly 79% of which are singletons. 0.57% of the sample is held by the ten biggest clonotypes.

CDR3 length: 14 amino acids, cysteine to phenylalanine. The DNA shown is the 42-base CDR3, in frame from base 1. The V end gives up 8 bases and the J end 4 bases, leaving 8 bases in the junction not matched to a gene. Taken from the germline V gene (reference sequence), the CDR1 and CDR2 loops are LNHDA and SQIVND. The cohort was made up of 500 to 850 healthy bone marrow donors. Cohort members were all nominally healthy when sampled, although unrecorded immune exposures were likely present. The donor was CMV seronegative and belonged to the group of 380 or so seronegative cohort members. Each donor provided a peripheral blood sample, and peripheral blood mononuclear cells were used for TCR beta sequencing. The Qiagen DNeasy Blood Extraction Kit was used to extract genomic DNA from the blood cell samples.

The TCR comes from a man aged 25 to 40 in good health and CMV-seronegative. In this chain, TRBV19 is recombined with TRBJ1-3, with 7 bases aligning to TRBD1. Sequencing used PBMCs. The CDR3 protein sequence reads: CASGRGKRGNTIYF. The DNA reads as follows: TGTGCCAGTGGCAGGGGGAAGCGGGGAAACACCATATATTTT.